These 19 T cell receptor beta chains originate from one sample sequenced in a study of blood T cell repertoires in COVID-19. Generated by immunoSEQ multiplex PCR, the TCRdb table keeps only in-frame clones and is missing some. In the table there are 230,000 or so clones, about nine tenths of which are singletons. The specimen was PBMCs or T cells enriched from blood (not recorded which). The receptors here all came from a woman aged 40-49 years with acute COVID-19.

The chain links TRBV9 to TRBJ2-2; TRBD1 aligns across 8 bases. The germline V gene encodes CDR1 SGDLS and CDR2 YYNGEE. Trimming at V came to 0 bases and at J to 5 bases, leaving 3 bases not matched to a gene. The CDR3 contains 15 residues. The CDR3 spells CASSVGQGATGELFF. The CDR3, as DNA: TGTGCCAGCAGCGTAGGCCAGGGGGCAACCGGGGAGCTGTTTTTT.

The V call is TRBV7-2, the J call TRBJ1-2, with 8 bases fitting TRBD1. Looked up from germline, CDR1 is SGHTA and CDR2 is FQGNSA. V trimming: 0 bases; J trimming: 4 bases; junction bases outside the gene matches: 13. The CDR3 totals 18 residues. DNA of the CDR3: TGTGCCAGCAGCTTAGCATCCAGGGGGCGGTCTTTTAGCTATGGCTACACCTTC. The encoded protein is CASSLASRGRSFSYGYTF.

The chain carries TRBV3-1 (or the pseudogene TRBV3-2) and TRBJ2-1; 9 nucleotides match TRBD2. The germline gives CDR1 LGHDT, CDR2 YNNKEL (reference sequence). V shed 1 base, J shed 4 bases, and the junction held 2 bases outside the gene matches. This CDR3 comprises 15 residues. The CDR3 DNA is TGTGCCAGCAGCCAAGGACTAGCGGCTTACAATGAGCAGTTCTTC. Encoded protein: CASSQGLAAYNEQFF.

This sequence joins TRBV9 and TRBJ1-2; 10 nucleotides agree with TRBD1. V lost 0 bases, J lost 8 bases, and 4 bases stayed unmatched. The germline V gene has CDR1 SGDLS and CDR2 YYNGEE. This CDR3 is 14 amino acids long. CDR3 nucleotides: TGTGCCAGCAGCGTAGGAGGACAGGGGGTGGGCTACACCTTC. This sequence encodes CASSVGGQGVGYTF.

The chain couples TRBV5-5 to TRBJ1-3; tentative D call: TRBD1 (6 bases). This CDR3 comprises 14 residues. Deletions cut 3 bases from V and 3 bases from J, with 10 bases between. CDR1 is SGHKS, CDR2 YYEKEE, per germline (reference sequence). The CDR3 nucleotides read TGTGCCAGCAGCTACGGGACACTTGGAAACACCATATATTTT. Residues: CASSYGTLGNTIYF. Variable domain in full (rest from reference TRBV5-5 and TRBJ1-3): DAGVTQSPTHLIKTRGQQVTLRCSPISGHKSVSWYQQVLGQGPQFIFQYYEKEERGRGNFPDRFSARQFPNYSSELNVNALLLGDSALYLCASSYGTLGNTIYFGEGSWLTVV.

This sequence joins TRBV6-4 and TRBJ2-1; D remains ambiguous. Per germline, CDR1 MRHNA and CDR2 SNTAGT. The CDR3 contains 14 residues. V was shortened by 2 bases and J by 6 bases, with 11 bases between the two germline ends. In DNA form, the CDR3 reads TGTGCCAGCAGTGACGGTCAGGTCTCCAATGAGCAGTTCTTC. Translating it yields CASSDGQVSNEQFF.

The chain links TRBV9 to TRBJ2-5, with D unclear. The CDR3 contains 13 residues. The V gene lost 0 bases and the J gene lost 2 bases, with 5 bases spanning the gap. Germline-derived CDR1 and CDR2 are SGDLS and YYNGEE. In DNA form, the CDR3 reads TGTGCCAGCAGCGTAGGGCCTCAAGAGACCCAGTACTTC. This codes for CASSVGPQETQYF.

The chain is built from TRBV6-1 and TRBJ1-6; D gene unclear. The V and J ends lost 2 bases and 10 bases respectively, with 21 bases between them. There are 17 residues in the CDR3. Per germline, CDR1 MNHNS and CDR2 SASEGT. CDR3 coding DNA: TGTGCCAGCAGTGAATTCCTCGCCCCTGATCAAGAGTCACCCCTCCACTTT. Its translation: CASSEFLAPDQESPLHF.

The chain recombines TRBV21-1 with TRBJ2-7; the table's D gene call, TRBD2, was not cross checked with the DNA. TRBV21-1 is recorded as a pseudogene. The CDR3 runs to 18 residues. The CDR3 coding sequence is TGTGCCAGCAGCAAAGCGGTCGGCGAGCGGGTAAATTCCTACGAGCAGTACGTC. Amino acid sequence: CASSKAVGERVNSYEQYV.

The V call is TRBV25-1, the J call TRBJ1-1; TRBD1 agrees at 8 bases. This CDR3 contains 14 residues. Trimming removed 8 bases from V and 4 bases from J; junction bases left unmatched: 9. Germline-derived CDR1 and CDR2 are MGHDK and SYGVNS. The DNA for the CDR3 is TGTGCCAGCGGCCTACAGGGGGTCGGCACTGAAGCTTTCTTT. Translation: CASGLQGVGTEAFF.

The chain carries TRBV7-2 and TRBJ1-2, with TRBD1 identical over 9 bases. This CDR3 contains 14 residues. Germline V gives CDR1 SGHTA, CDR2 FQGNSA. V shed 4 bases, J shed 7 bases, and the junction held 7 bases outside the gene matches. In DNA form, the CDR3 reads TGTGCCAGCAGCTACCGGGACAGGGCTTCTGGCTACACCTTC. The encoded protein is CASSYRDRASGYTF.

In this sample, this clone turned up many times. The chain combines TRBV6-4 with TRBJ2-1; D remains unclear. The CDR3 has 13 amino acids. V shed 3 bases and J shed 7 bases, with 10 bases lying between them. CDR1 and CDR2 from the germline V gene are MRHNA and SNTAGT. Written as DNA, the CDR3 is TGTGCCAGCAGTGAGGGCAGCTCAAATGAGCAGTTCTTC. Amino acid sequence: CASSEGSSNEQFF.

The chain carries TRBV5-5 and TRBJ1-4; the D is unclear. The germline V and J ends were trimmed by 1 base and 0 bases, with 7 bases remaining between them. The germline V gene has CDR1 SGHKS and CDR2 YYEKEE (reference sequence). This CDR3 spans 15 amino acids. DNA for the CDR3: TGTGCCAGCAGCTTGTATATCGCAACTAATGAAAAACTGTTTTTT. This gives the protein CASSLYIATNEKLFF. Using reference TRBV5-5 and TRBJ1-4 for the parts outside the CDR3, the full variable domain is DAGVTQSPTHLIKTRGQQVTLRCSPISGHKSVSWYQQVLGQGPQFIFQYYEKEERGRGNFPDRFSARQFPNYSSELNVNALLLGDSALYLCASSLYIATNEKLFFGSGTQLSVL.

The rearrangement joins TRBV4-3 to TRBJ1-1; weak D call: TRBD1 (6 bases). The CDR3 sequence is 16 residues long. V shed 1 base and J shed 4 bases, with 16 bases lying between them. Germline CDR1 and CDR2: LGHNA and YSLEER. The CDR3 DNA is TGCGCCAGCAGCCAAGCGGGTTTAGGGGGTTTCACTGAAGCTTTCTTT. Amino acid sequence: CASSQAGLGGFTEAFF.

This clone was found once. The CDR3 is CASRPGQGNEQFF. CDR3 DNA: TGTGCCAGCAGGCCTGGACAGGGCAATGAGCAGTTCTTC. This chain links TRBV6-5 with TRBJ2-1, with 8 nucleotides matching TRBD1. The CDR3 consists of 13 residues. Germline trimming cut 6 bases from V and 6 bases from J; bases unmatched to any gene: 4. CDR1 and CDR2 from the germline V gene are MNHEY and SVGAGI.

About this clone: At the DNA level, this CDR3 is encoded by other sequences in the same sample as well. The CDR3 spells CASSDQGTGPDYGYTF. Written as DNA, the CDR3 is TGTGCCAGCAGTGACCAAGGGACAGGGCCCGACTATGGCTACACCTTC. The rearrangement uses TRBV9 and TRBJ1-2, with 9 bases that match TRBD1. Per the germline V gene, CDR1 is SGDLS and CDR2 is YYNGEE. This CDR3 comprises 16 residues. The J segment lost 3 bases and the V segment lost 5 bases, leaving 11 bases of the junction unmatched.

This chain's CDR3 is CASSEERSLPQHF. The CDR3 coding sequence is TGTGCCAGCAGTGAAGAGAGGAGTCTGCCCCAGCATTTT. The V and J genes are TRBV6-1 and TRBJ1-5; D not certain. The CDR3 is made up of 13 amino acids. Trimming took 1 base from V and 9 from J, leaving 10 bases between them. In germline, CDR1 is MNHNS, CDR2 SASEGT.

This chain joins TRBV12-5 and TRBJ2-7, with D hard to call. This CDR3 is built from 12 residues. Trimming took 0 bases from V and 3 from J, leaving 3 bases between them. Germline-derived CDR1 and CDR2 are LGHNT and FRNRAP. CDR3 amino acids: CASGLVSYEQYF. Here the CDR3 DNA reads TGTGCTAGTGGTTTGGTCAGCTACGAGCAGTACTTC. Full variable domain (remainder filled in from reference TRBV12-5 and TRBJ2-7): DARVTQTPRHKVTEMGQEVTMRCQPILGHNTVFWYRQTMMQGLELLAYFRNRAPLDDSGMPKDRFSAEMPDATLATLKIQPSEPRDSAVYFCASGLVSYEQYFGPGTRLTVT.

The CDR3 spells CASRNWDTGVSDYGYTF. For the CDR3, the DNA is TGTGCCTCCCGTAACTGGGACACTGGGGTTTCGGACTATGGCTACACCTTC. The V and J genes are TRBV19 and TRBJ1-2; maybe TRBD1 (6 bases). The V gene's germline CDR1 is LNHDA and CDR2 SQIVND (reference sequence). The CDR3 covers 17 residues. V was clipped by 11 bases and J by 3 bases, with 28 bases between them.